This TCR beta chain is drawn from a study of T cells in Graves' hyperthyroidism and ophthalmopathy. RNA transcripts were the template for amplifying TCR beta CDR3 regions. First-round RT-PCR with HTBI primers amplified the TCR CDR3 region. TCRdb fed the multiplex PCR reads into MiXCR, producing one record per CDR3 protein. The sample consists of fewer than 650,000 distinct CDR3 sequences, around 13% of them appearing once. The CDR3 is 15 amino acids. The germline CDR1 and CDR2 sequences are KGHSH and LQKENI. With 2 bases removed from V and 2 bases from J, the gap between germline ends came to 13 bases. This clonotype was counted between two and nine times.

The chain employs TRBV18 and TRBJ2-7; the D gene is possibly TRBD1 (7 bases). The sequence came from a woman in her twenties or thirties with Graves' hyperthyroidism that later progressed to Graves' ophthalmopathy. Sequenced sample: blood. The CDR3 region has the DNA TGTGCCAGCTCACCAGGAGGGGGCCAAGCCTACGAGCAGTACTTC. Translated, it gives CASSPGGGQAYEQYF.